The clone carrying this TCR beta chain was seen more than once but under ten times. The target antigen is unknown. This entry belongs to a study of CD8 T cells in ankylosing spondylitis. In germline, CDR1 is SEHNR, CDR2 FQNEAQ (reference sequence). The CDR3 is 12 amino acids. V was pared by 5 bases and J by 6 bases, with 9 bases between. Via MiXCR, TCRdb re-called the 5' RACE reads, giving one row per CDR3 protein. The table shows hundreds of thousands of distinct CDR3 sequences, with under 25% occurring only once. Findings and limits, study-wide: A TCR beta motif of eight or nine highly homologous variants seemed to mark ankylosing spondylitis blood. From matched ankylosing spondylitis synovial fluid, disease-linked clones were reportedly recovered at significantly enriched levels.

This sequence was found in a female donor with ankylosing spondylitis or in good health (not recorded which). The chain joins TRBV7-9 to TRBJ2-3; the D is unclear. Sequencing input: blood, either unsorted or a sorted T cell fraction (not recorded which). CDR3 residues: CASSPMRDTQYF. The CDR3 bases are TGTGCCAGCAGCCCAATGCGGGATACGCAGTATTTT.